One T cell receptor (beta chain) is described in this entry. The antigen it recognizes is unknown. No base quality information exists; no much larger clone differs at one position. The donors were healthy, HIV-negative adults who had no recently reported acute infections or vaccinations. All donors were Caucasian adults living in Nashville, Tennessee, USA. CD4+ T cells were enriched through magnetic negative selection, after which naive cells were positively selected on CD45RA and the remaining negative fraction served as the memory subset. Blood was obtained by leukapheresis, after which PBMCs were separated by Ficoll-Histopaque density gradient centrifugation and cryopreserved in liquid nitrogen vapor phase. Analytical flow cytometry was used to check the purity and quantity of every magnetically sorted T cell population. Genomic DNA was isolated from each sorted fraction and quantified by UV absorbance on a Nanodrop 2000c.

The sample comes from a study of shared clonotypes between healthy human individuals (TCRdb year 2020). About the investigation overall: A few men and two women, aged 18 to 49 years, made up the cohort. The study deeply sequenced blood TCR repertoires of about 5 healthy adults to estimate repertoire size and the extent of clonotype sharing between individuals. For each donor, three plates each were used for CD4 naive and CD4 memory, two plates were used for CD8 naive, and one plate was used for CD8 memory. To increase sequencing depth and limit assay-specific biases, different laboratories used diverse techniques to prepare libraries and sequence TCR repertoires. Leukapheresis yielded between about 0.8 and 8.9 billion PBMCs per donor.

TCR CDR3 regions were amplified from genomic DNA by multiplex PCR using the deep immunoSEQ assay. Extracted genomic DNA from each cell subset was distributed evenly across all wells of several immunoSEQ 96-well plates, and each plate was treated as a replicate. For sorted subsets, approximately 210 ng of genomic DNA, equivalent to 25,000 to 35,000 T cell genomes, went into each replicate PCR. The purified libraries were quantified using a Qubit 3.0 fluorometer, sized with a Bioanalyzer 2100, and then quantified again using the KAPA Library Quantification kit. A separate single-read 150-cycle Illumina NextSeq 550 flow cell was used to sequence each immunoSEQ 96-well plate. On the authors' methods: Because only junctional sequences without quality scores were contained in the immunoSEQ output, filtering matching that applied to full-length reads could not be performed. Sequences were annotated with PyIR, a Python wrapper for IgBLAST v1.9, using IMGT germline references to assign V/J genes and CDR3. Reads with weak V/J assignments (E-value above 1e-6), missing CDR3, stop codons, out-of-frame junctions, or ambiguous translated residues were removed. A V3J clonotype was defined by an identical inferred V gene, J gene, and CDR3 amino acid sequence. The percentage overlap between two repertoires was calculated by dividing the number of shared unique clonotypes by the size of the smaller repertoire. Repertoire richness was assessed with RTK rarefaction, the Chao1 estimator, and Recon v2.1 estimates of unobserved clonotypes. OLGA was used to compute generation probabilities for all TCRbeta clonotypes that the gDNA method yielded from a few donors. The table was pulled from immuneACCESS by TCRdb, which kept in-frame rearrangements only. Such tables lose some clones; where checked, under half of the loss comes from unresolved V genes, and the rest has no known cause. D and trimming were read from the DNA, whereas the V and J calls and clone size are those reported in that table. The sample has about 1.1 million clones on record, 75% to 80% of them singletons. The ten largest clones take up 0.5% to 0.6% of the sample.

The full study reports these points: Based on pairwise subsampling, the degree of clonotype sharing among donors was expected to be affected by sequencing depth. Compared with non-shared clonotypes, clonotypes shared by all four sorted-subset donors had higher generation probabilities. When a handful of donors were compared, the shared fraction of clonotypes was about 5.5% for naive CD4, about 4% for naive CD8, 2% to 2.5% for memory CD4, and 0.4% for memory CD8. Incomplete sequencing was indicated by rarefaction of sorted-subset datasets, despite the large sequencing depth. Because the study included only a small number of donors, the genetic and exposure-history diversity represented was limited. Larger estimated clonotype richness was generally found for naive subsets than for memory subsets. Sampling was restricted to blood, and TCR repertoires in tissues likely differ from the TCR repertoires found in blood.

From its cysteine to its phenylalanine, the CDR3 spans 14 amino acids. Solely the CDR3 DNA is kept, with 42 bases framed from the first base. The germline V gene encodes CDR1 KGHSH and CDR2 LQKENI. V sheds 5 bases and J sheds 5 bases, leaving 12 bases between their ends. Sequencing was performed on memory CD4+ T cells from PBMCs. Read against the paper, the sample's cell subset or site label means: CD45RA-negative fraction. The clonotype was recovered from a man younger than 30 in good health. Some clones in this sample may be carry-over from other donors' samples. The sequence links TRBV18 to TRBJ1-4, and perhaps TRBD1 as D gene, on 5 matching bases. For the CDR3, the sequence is CASSTGRANEKLFF. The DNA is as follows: TGTGCCAGCTCAACAGGACGGGCGAATGAAAAACTGTTTTTT.